One and the same sample provided the 25 T cell receptor beta chains below, sequenced in a study of chemoradiotherapy in HPV16-positive cancers (dated by TCRdb to between 2021 and 2022). Receptors were amplified or captured by the immunoSEQ multiplex PCR assay. TCRdb took this table from immuneACCESS and kept in-frame rearrangements with V and J called. Such tables lack part of the clones; where checked against another copy, unresolved V genes explain under half of the gap, and the rest is unexplained. The sample table contains 35,000 to 45,000 clones; only one count was recorded for more than 65% of them. The ten most abundant clones make up about 5% of the sample. The starting material was blood, obtained from a patient who underwent chemoradiotherapy. The receptor set was obtained from a human donor with HPV-associated anogenital cancer.

The chain employs TRBV9 and TRBJ2-3, with 9 bases matching TRBD1. This CDR3 is 16 amino acids long. The J segment lost 2 bases and the V segment lost 3 bases, leaving 7 bases of the junction unmatched. Per the germline V gene, CDR1 is SGDLS and CDR2 is YYNGEE. This CDR3 reads CASSAGQGMTTDTQYF. The DNA of the CDR3 is TGTGCCAGCAGCGCCGGACAGGGGATGACCACAGATACGCAGTATTTT.

This clone has just a few counts. The chain combines TRBV7-6 with TRBJ1-1, with D possibly being TRBD1 (5 bases). Germline V gene data show CDR1 as SGHVS and CDR2 as FNYEAQ. Trimming removed 5 bases from V and 3 bases from J, with 13 bases in between. The CDR3 length is 14 residues. The CDR3: CASSPGGLDTEAFF. The CDR3 region has the DNA TGTGCCAGCAGCCCGGGGGGTTTGGACACTGAAGCTTTCTTT.

V is TRBV5-1 and J is TRBJ2-1; possibly TRBD2 for D (6 bases). Germline V lookup: CDR1 SGHRS, CDR2 YFSETQ. The CDR3 runs 18 residues. V was clipped by 0 bases and J by 6 bases, with 22 bases between them. The CDR3 here is CASSLEGAGGERGNEQFF. In nucleotides, the CDR3 is TGCGCCAGCAGCTTGGAGGGAGCCGGCGGGGAGAGAGGCAATGAGCAGTTCTTC.

This chain links TRBV6-5 with TRBJ1-2; tentatively, D is TRBD1 (5 bases). Germline CDR1 MNHEY, CDR2 SVGAGI. Trimming took 8 bases from V and 8 from J, leaving 18 bases between them. This CDR3 has 13 amino acids. The CDR3 reads CASRQRERMGYTF. The CDR3, as DNA: TGTGCCAGCCGACAGAGGGAACGGATGGGCTACACCTTC.

In this sample, this clone turned up once. The rearrangement links TRBV18 to TRBJ1-3, with TRBD1 identical over 7 bases. Losses at the gene ends were 1 base for V and 4 bases for J; bases not matched to a gene: 7. This CDR3 spans 16 amino acids. Per germline, CDR1 KGHSH and CDR2 LQKENI. The CDR3 loop is CASSPRSQGHGNTIYF. The CDR3 nucleotides read TGTGCCAGCTCACCACGGTCACAGGGGCACGGAAACACCATATATTTT.

The gene calls are TRBV29-1 and TRBJ2-1; D ambiguous. Trimming removed 3 bases at V and 4 bases at J, with 7 bases between. CDR1 and CDR2 (germline): SQVTM, ANQGSEA. The CDR3 contains 12 residues. The CDR3 DNA follows: TGCAGCGTTGATTACAGATACAATGAGCAGTTCTTC. Translating it yields CSVDYRYNEQFF.

The rearrangement links TRBV9 to TRBJ2-2, with D unclear. Germline CDR1 SGDLS, CDR2 YYNGEE. The CDR3 loop spans 16 amino acids. The V end lost 0 bases, the J end lost 2 bases, and 11 bases lay between the germline ends. The CDR3 reads CASSVASHSNTGELFF. Here the CDR3 DNA reads TGTGCCAGCAGCGTAGCGTCCCACAGCAACACCGGGGAGCTGTTTTTT.

The rearrangement uses TRBV10-3 and TRBJ2-2; 8 nucleotides line up with TRBD1. Germline V lookup: CDR1 ENHRY, CDR2 SYGVKD. With V trimmed by 10 bases and J by 5 bases, 9 bases remained unmatched. This CDR3 has 14 amino acids. CDR3: CATKTGDGTGELFF. CDR3 in DNA: TGTGCCACCAAGACAGGGGATGGGACCGGGGAGCTGTTTTTT.

The chain links TRBV6-6 to TRBJ2-2, with 9 nucleotides matching TRBD2. V lost 5 bases and J lost 8; bases outside the gene matches: 12. Germline assignment: CDR1 MNHNY and CDR2 SVGAGI (reference sequence). The CDR3 loop spans 16 amino acids. The CDR3 here is CASSPGTSRGKGELFF. CDR3 DNA sequence: TGTGCCAGCAGTCCGGGGACTAGCAGAGGAAAGGGGGAGCTGTTTTTT.

The rearrangement uses TRBV12-1 and TRBJ2-7; TRBD2, the table's D call, lacks a check against the DNA. TRBV12-1 is listed as a pseudogene. CDR3 length: 16 amino acids. CDR3 loop: CASSFGTSGYPYEQYF. As DNA, the CDR3 is TGTGCCAGCAGCTTTGGTACTAGCGGCTATCCCTACGAGCAGTACTTC.

The V gene is TRBV4-1, the J gene TRBJ2-2; 8 bases fit TRBD1. The CDR3 contains 15 residues. Germline CDR1 reads MGHRA; CDR2 reads YSYEKL. V was pared by 6 bases and J by 0 bases, with 3 bases of the junction left unmatched. As DNA, the CDR3 is TGCGCCAGCAGGCAGACAGGGGCGAACACCGGGGAGCTGTTTTTT. This gives the protein CASRQTGANTGELFF.

V gene TRBV9 combines with J gene TRBJ2-3; 16 bases map to TRBD2. Trimming removed 4 bases from V and 0 bases from J; junction bases left unmatched: 5. This CDR3 comprises 18 residues. Germline V lookup: CDR1 SGDLS, CDR2 YYNGEE. The CDR3: CASSTGLAGGLSTDTQYF. CDR3 nucleotides: TGTGCCAGCAGCACGGGACTAGCGGGGGGGCTTAGCACAGATACGCAGTATTTT.

A single count supports this clone. Here the CDR3 DNA reads TGTGCCAGCAGCGGGCGCTTAGGACAGTCCGGGGAGCTGTTTTTT. It specifies CASSGRLGQSGELFF. This chain joins TRBV9 and TRBJ2-2, with D possibly TRBD1 on 6 matching bases. In germline, CDR1 is SGDLS, CDR2 YYNGEE. CDR3 length: 15 amino acids. V lost 3 bases and J lost 6, with 15 bases in between.

V and J are TRBV11-3 and TRBJ2-1; D may correspond to TRBD1 or TRBD2 (5 bases each). From germline, CDR1 is SGHNT and CDR2 YENEEA. This CDR3 region has 14 residues. Trimming pared 6 bases from V and 6 bases from J, leaving 15 bases between. CDR3 sequence reads: CASSLAGRVNEQFF. The DNA for the CDR3 is TGTGCCAGCAGTCTAGCCGGCAGGGTCAATGAGCAGTTCTTC.

Details on this clone: This specimen includes other DNA sequences encoding the same CDR3. The V call is TRBV13, the J call TRBJ1-1; D is unresolved. V lost 5 bases and J 4 bases, leaving 8 bases between the germline ends. The CDR3 totals 12 residues. CDR1 is PRHDT and CDR2 is FYEKMQ in the germline V gene (reference sequence). The CDR3 DNA sequence: TGTGCCAGCAGCCCCCAAGGCACTGAAGCTTTCTTT. Residues: CASSPQGTEAFF.

The genes are TRBV10-3 and TRBJ2-2; tentative D call: TRBD2 (6 bases). Looked up from germline, CDR1 is ENHRY and CDR2 is SYGVKD. V lost 2 bases and J lost 5, with 6 bases in between. This CDR3 is 13 amino acids long. CDR3 protein: CAISEGGTGELFF. The CDR3 bases are TGTGCCATCAGTGAGGGAGGGACCGGGGAGCTGTTTTTT.

The table lists this clone with a few counts. The chain uses TRBV7-9 and TRBJ1-2, with D possibly being TRBD1 (6 bases). The CDR3 spans 12 residues. Germline loops: CDR1 SEHNR, CDR2 FQNEAQ (reference sequence). Trimming took off 1 base at V and 6 bases at J, with 6 bases between the two ends. DNA of the CDR3: TGTGCCAGCAGCTTAGACAGGGATGGCTACACCTTC. Amino acids: CASSLDRDGYTF.

The genes are TRBV7-9 and TRBJ2-3, with TRBD1 matching 12 bases. Trimming at V came to 5 bases and at J to 4 bases, leaving 4 bases not matched to a gene. CDR1 is SEHNR, CDR2 FQNEAQ, per germline (reference sequence). This CDR3 contains 15 residues. CDR3 loop: CASSLGQGAADTQYF. DNA of the CDR3: TGTGCCAGCAGCCTGGGACAGGGGGCTGCAGATACGCAGTATTTT.

In the case of this clone: At the DNA level, this CDR3 is encoded by other sequences in the same sample as well. The chain links TRBV29-1 to TRBJ1-5; tentatively, D is TRBD1 (5 bases). Trimming pared 6 bases from V and 0 bases from J, leaving 6 bases between. CDR1 is SQVTM and CDR2 is ANQGSEA in the germline V gene. The CDR3 runs to 12 residues. CDR3 residues: CSVGGSNQPQHF. DNA for the CDR3: TGCAGCGTGGGGGGTAGCAATCAGCCCCAGCATTTT.

The V and J genes are TRBV6-1 and TRBJ2-1, with a weak D call TRBD2 (6 bases). There are 12 residues in the CDR3. V was clipped by 6 bases and J by 10 bases, with 13 bases between them. Germline CDR1 MNHNS, CDR2 SASEGT. CDR3 bases: TGTGCCAGCAGACGGGATAGCGGAGAGCAGTTCTTC. Residues: CASRRDSGEQFF.

The V gene is TRBV18, the J gene TRBJ1-3; D unclear. In germline, CDR1 is KGHSH, CDR2 LQKENI. Trimming took 2 bases from V and 4 from J, leaving 6 bases between them. This CDR3 comprises 13 residues. DNA of the CDR3: TGTGCCAGCTCACCAAAAACCGGAAACACCATATATTTT. It specifies CASSPKTGNTIYF.

The chain carries TRBV6-4 and TRBJ1-5; D gene ambiguous. Trimming shortened V by 3 bases and J by 2 bases, and 11 bases separated the two germline ends. The CDR3 length is 15 residues. Germline V gene lookup returns CDR1 MRHNA and CDR2 SNTAGT. CDR3 coding DNA: TGTGCCAGCAGTGAGAGTGGGGAAGGCAATCAGCCCCAGCATTTT. Its protein is CASSESGEGNQPQHF.

The chain recombines TRBV29-1 with TRBJ1-1; no firm D call. Trimming took 4 bases from V and 2 from J, leaving 11 bases between them. The CDR3 extends over 13 amino acids. Germline values: CDR1 SQVTM, CDR2 ANQGSEA. CDR3 bases: TGCAGCGTTGTATGGGCGGCCAACACTGAAGCTTTCTTT. As protein: CSVVWAANTEAFF.

This clone was seen a few times. This rearrangement joins TRBV19 to TRBJ2-6; D remains ambiguous. V lost 4 bases to trimming and J lost 0 bases, with 7 bases between them. Germline V gene sequence: CDR1 LNHDA, CDR2 SQIVND (reference sequence). This CDR3 has 15 amino acids. Written as DNA, the CDR3 is TGTGCCAGTAGTACCTCTATCTCTGGGGCCAACGTCCTGACTTTC. Amino acid sequence: CASSTSISGANVLTF.

Notes on this clone: The DNA is omitted, as the CDR3 cannot be located on it reliably, and the CDR3 follows TCRdb's listing. V usage is TRBV12-2 and J usage is TRBJ2-5; TRBD2, as called in the table, went unchecked against the DNA. TRBV12-2 is deemed a pseudogene. The length of the CDR3 is 21 amino acids, counting both ends. This chain's CDR3 is CASRFAGGSGEVGGDRETQYF.